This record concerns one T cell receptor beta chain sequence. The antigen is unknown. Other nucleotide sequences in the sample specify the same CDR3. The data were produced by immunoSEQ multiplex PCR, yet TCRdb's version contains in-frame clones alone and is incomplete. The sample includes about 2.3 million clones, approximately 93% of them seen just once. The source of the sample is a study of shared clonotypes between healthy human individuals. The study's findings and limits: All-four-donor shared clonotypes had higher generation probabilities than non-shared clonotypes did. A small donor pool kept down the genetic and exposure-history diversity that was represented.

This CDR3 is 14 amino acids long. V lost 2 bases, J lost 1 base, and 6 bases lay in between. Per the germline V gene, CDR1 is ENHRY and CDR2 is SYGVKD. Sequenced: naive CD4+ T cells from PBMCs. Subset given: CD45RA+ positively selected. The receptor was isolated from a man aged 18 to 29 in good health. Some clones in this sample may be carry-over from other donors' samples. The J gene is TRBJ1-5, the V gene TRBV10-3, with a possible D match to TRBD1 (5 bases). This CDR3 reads CAISETGSNQPQHF. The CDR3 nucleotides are TGTGCCATCAGTGAGACAGGAAGCAATCAGCCCCAGCATTTT.